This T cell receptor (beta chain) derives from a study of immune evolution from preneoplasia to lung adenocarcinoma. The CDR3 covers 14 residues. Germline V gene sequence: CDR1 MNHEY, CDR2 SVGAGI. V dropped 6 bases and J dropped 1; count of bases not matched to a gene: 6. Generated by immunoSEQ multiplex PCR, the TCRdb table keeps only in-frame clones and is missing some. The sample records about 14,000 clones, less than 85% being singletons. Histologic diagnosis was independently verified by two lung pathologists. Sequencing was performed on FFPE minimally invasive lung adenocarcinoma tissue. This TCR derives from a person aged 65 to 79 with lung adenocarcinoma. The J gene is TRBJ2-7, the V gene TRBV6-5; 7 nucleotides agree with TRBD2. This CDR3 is CASRGLADSYEQYF. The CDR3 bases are TGTGCCAGCAGGGGGCTAGCGGATTCCTACGAGCAGTACTTC.